Given below is one T cell receptor (beta chain) in context. These data are taken from a study of blood T cell repertoires in COVID-19. Only in-frame clones appear in the TCRdb table, and some are missing; sequencing was by immunoSEQ multiplex PCR. This sample yields 140,000 to 150,000 clones, of which roughly 90% are seen a single time; 2% to 2.5% belongs to the top ten. V gave up 6 bases and J gave up 5 bases; unmatched junction bases: 9. This CDR3 is 14 amino acids long. Per germline, CDR1 LNHDA and CDR2 SQIVND (reference sequence). The clonotype originates from a human donor in a cohort sampled during active COVID-19. The chain has TRBV19 and TRBJ2-5, with 7 bases that match TRBD1. Sample: peripheral blood. The CDR3 DNA is TGTGCCAGTAGCTCGACAGGGCCCAGGGAGACCCAGTACTTC. Its translation: CASSSTGPRETQYF. Looking up the rest from reference TRBV19 and TRBJ2-5 gives the full variable domain: DGGITQSPKYLFRKEGQNVTLSCEQNLNHDAMYWYRQDPGQGLRLIYYSQIVNDFQKGDIAEGYSVSREKKESFPLTVTSAQKNPTAFYLCASSSTGPRETQYFGPGTRLLVL.